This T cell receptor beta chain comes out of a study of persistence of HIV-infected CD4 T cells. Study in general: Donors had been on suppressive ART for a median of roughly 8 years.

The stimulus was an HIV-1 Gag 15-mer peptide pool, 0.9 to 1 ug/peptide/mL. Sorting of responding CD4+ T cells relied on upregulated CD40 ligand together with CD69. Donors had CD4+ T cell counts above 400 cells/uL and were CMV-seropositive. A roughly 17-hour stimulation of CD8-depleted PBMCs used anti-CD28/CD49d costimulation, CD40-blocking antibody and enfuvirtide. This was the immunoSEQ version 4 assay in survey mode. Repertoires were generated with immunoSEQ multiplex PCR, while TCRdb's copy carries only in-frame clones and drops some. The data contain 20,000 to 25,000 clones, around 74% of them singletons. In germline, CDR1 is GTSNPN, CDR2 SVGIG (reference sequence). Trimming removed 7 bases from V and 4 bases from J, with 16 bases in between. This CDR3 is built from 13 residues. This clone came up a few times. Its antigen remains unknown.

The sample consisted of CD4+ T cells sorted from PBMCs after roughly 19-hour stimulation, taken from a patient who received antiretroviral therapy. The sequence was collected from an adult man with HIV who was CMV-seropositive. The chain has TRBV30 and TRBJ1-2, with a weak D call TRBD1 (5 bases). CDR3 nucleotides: TGTGCCTCCGCCCTTGGGGGACTCTATGGCTACACCTTC. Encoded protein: CASALGGLYGYTF.